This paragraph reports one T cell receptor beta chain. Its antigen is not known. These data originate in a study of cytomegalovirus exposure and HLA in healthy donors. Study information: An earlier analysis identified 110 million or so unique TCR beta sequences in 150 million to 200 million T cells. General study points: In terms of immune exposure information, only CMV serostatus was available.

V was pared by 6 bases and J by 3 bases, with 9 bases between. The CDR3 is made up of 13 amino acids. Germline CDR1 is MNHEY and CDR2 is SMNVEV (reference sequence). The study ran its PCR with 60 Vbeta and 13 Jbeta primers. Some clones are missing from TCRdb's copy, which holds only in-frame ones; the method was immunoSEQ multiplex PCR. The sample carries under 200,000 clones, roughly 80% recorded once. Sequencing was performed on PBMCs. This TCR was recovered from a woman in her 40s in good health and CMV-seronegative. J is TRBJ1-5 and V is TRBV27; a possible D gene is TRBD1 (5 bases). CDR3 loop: CASRKTDNQPQHF. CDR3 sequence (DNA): TGTGCCAGCAGAAAGACAGACAATCAGCCCCAGCATTTT.